These 26 T cell receptor beta chains originate from one sample sequenced in a study of cytomegalovirus exposure and HLA in healthy donors. PCR was performed using 60 Vbeta and 13 Jbeta primers. Clones were read by immunoSEQ multiplex PCR, and TCRdb kept only the in-frame ones, dropping some. The table records approximately 81,000 clones, 65% to 75% of them present only once. The sequenced material came from PBMCs. The receptors were sampled from a man aged 35 to 55 in good health and CMV-seropositive.

This chain uses TRBV7-9 with TRBJ2-3, with TRBD2 matching over 10 bases. V shed 6 bases, J shed 3 bases, and the junction held 9 bases outside the gene matches. CDR1 SEHNR and CDR2 FQNEAQ come from the germline V gene (reference sequence). The CDR3 spans 16 residues. The DNA for the CDR3 is TGTGCCAGCAGTTTAACTAGCGGGGTATTTACAGATACGCAGTATTTT. The encoded protein is CASSLTSGVFTDTQYF.

This chain uses TRBV15 with TRBJ2-5; D ambiguous. Germline V lookup: CDR1 LNHNV, CDR2 YYDKDF (reference sequence). This CDR3 region has 13 residues. V was trimmed by 0 bases and J by 2 bases, leaving 4 bases between them. The CDR3 loop reads CATSRDLQETQYF. The CDR3, as DNA: TGTGCCACCAGCAGAGATCTTCAAGAGACCCAGTACTTC.

The V gene is TRBV7-2, the J gene TRBJ2-1, with 9 bases fitting TRBD2. The CDR3 loop spans 16 amino acids. J lost 7 bases, V lost 4 bases, and 11 bases had no gene match. Germline assignment: CDR1 SGHTA and CDR2 FQGNSA. In nucleotides, the CDR3 is TGTGCCAGCAGCTCAAGTAGGACTAGCGCAATGAATGAGCAGTTCTTC. It encodes CASSSSRTSAMNEQFF.

CDR3 DNA: TGTGCCAGCAGCCCCGGTCAGGGGAGGGCGGACACTGAAGCTTTCTTT. Translation: CASSPGQGRADTEAFF. The chain employs TRBV28 and TRBJ1-1, with a tentative D call TRBD1 (6 bases). V was cut by 6 bases and J by 3 bases, with 20 bases left in between. The CDR3 sequence is 16 residues long. Germline V gene data show CDR1 as MDHEN and CDR2 as SYDVKM.

The chain is built from TRBV12-5 and TRBJ2-7; unclear D gene. Per the germline V gene, CDR1 is LGHNT and CDR2 is FRNRAP. V dropped 3 bases and J dropped 0 bases, with 15 bases sitting between them. The CDR3 has 16 residues. The CDR3: CASGLARLTSSYEQYF. The DNA of the CDR3 is TGTGCTAGTGGTTTAGCGAGACTCACGAGCTCCTACGAGCAGTACTTC.

This clone has a handful of counts. The rearrangement links TRBV27 to TRBJ2-3, with 7 bases aligning to TRBD1. This CDR3 has 14 residues. The V gene end was trimmed by 6 bases and the J gene end by 0 bases; junction bases not matched to a gene: 3. Per the germline V gene, CDR1 is MNHEY and CDR2 is SMNVEV (reference sequence). The CDR3 spells CASRTGASTDTQYF. CDR3 nucleotide sequence: TGTGCCAGCAGAACAGGGGCTAGCACAGATACGCAGTATTTT.

This rearrangement joins TRBV4-1 to TRBJ2-1; TRBD2 aligns across 10 bases. CDR1 MGHRA and CDR2 YSYEKL come from the germline V gene. Losses at the gene ends were 2 bases for V and 4 bases for J; bases not matched to a gene: 5. The CDR3 covers 16 residues. The CDR3 DNA follows: TGCGCCAGCAGCCAACTCGGGACTAGCGAGTACAATGAGCAGTTCTTC. Protein product: CASSQLGTSEYNEQFF.

This chain links TRBV28 with TRBJ1-5; 8 bases agree with TRBD1. The CDR3 contains 16 residues. Trimming removed 5 bases from V and 5 bases from J; junction bases left unmatched: 11. Germline-derived CDR1 and CDR2 are MDHEN and SYDVKM. The CDR3 DNA is TGTGCCAGCAGTCCGCCCGACAGGGGAAGGGATCAGCCCCAGCATTTT. Protein sequence: CASSPPDRGRDQPQHF.

The chain links TRBV10-1 to TRBJ2-2, with D maybe TRBD2 (6 bases). The V end lost 5 bases, the J end lost 6 bases, and 19 bases lay between the germline ends. This CDR3 has 16 residues. In germline, CDR1 is WNHNN, CDR2 SYGVQD (reference sequence). CDR3 nucleotides: TGCGCCAGCAGTCCCGGGACTGCACAAGGGGCCGGGGAGCTGTTTTTT. Amino acid sequence: CASSPGTAQGAGELFF.

The chain couples TRBV2 to TRBJ2-1; 8 nucleotides align to TRBD1. V gave up 5 bases and J gave up 4 bases; unmatched junction bases: 7. Germline assignment: CDR1 SNHLY and CDR2 FYNNEI. The CDR3 is 15 amino acids. Here the CDR3 reads CASSSGTGEYNEQFF. As DNA, the CDR3 is TGTGCCAGCAGTTCCGGGACAGGTGAATACAATGAGCAGTTCTTC.

This clone appeared once. This chain joins TRBV7-9 and TRBJ2-7; perhaps TRBD1 as D (6 bases). CDR1 and CDR2 (germline): SEHNR, FQNEAQ (reference sequence). The CDR3 is made up of 15 amino acids. Trimming took off 4 bases at V and 3 bases at J, with 16 bases between the two ends. The CDR3 spells CASSSSSTGFYEQYF. The CDR3 DNA reads as TGTGCCAGCAGCTCTAGCTCTACAGGGTTCTACGAGCAGTACTTC.

This clone is labeled as medium-sized. V usage is TRBV19 and J usage is TRBJ1-6; TRBD1 aligns across 7 bases. CDR3 length: 13 residues. Germline CDR1 reads LNHDA; CDR2 reads SQIVND (reference sequence). The V and J ends lost 11 bases and 4 bases, in that order; junction bases with no gene match: 5. The CDR3 here is CAGGDRYNSPLHF. DNA of the CDR3: TGTGCCGGCGGGGACAGATATAATTCACCCCTCCACTTT.

The chain joins TRBV5-1 to TRBJ2-7; D not resolved. Trimming took 1 base from V and 3 from J, leaving 8 bases between them. The CDR3 is made up of 13 amino acids. Germline V gene sequence: CDR1 SGHRS, CDR2 YFSETQ. The CDR3 nucleotides are TGCGCCAGCAGCTTGACCCGCGGCTACGAGCAGTACTTC. This codes for CASSLTRGYEQYF.

This clone occurred a few times. The chain is built from TRBV5-6 and TRBJ2-2; TRBD2 matches 9 bases. This CDR3 comprises 17 residues. Germline V gene lookup returns CDR1 SGHDT and CDR2 YYEEEE. V was pared by 4 bases and J by 6 bases, with 13 bases of the junction left unmatched. The CDR3 spells CASSPEEVAGVPGELFF. CDR3 in DNA: TGTGCCAGCAGCCCCGAGGAGGTAGCGGGAGTACCCGGGGAGCTGTTTTTT.

The chain employs TRBV11-3 and TRBJ1-1, with D tentatively TRBD1 (5 bases). V was shortened by 5 bases and J by 5 bases, with 21 bases between the two germline ends. In germline, CDR1 is SGHNT, CDR2 YENEEA. CDR3 length equals 16 residues. Here the CDR3 reads CASSAQHGTLETEAFF. The CDR3 DNA reads TGTGCCAGCAGCGCCCAACACGGGACTCTGGAGACTGAAGCTTTCTTT.

The genes are TRBV7-8 and TRBJ2-1; TRBD2 matches at 7 bases. Germline V gives CDR1 SGHVS, CDR2 FQNEAQ. CDR3 length equals 16 residues. V shed 2 bases and J 5 bases; nucleotides not matched to a gene: 9. The CDR3 region is CASSLRLGGSHNEQFF. The CDR3 bases are TGTGCCAGCAGCTTACGACTCGGCGGGAGCCACAATGAGCAGTTCTTC.

This chain joins TRBV7-2 and TRBJ1-1; TRBD1 is a possible D gene (5 bases). The CDR3 has 15 residues. Trimming took 1 base from V and 10 from J, leaving 19 bases between them. Germline V lookup: CDR1 SGHTA, CDR2 FQGNSA. The CDR3 nucleotides are TGTGCCAGCAGCTTAGAACATAGGACACCGTCAGGAGCTTTCTTT. Translated, it gives CASSLEHRTPSGAFF.

The V call is TRBV6-1, the J call TRBJ1-1, with D maybe TRBD1 (6 bases). Trimming shortened V by 5 bases and J by 5 bases, and 12 bases separated the two germline ends. CDR1 is MNHNS, CDR2 SASEGT, per germline. CDR3 size: 13 residues. The CDR3 DNA reads as TGTGCCAGCAGTCTAACACAGGGAACTGAAGCTTTCTTT. The encoded protein is CASSLTQGTEAFF.

The genes are TRBV27 and TRBJ2-3; TRBD2 aligns across 12 bases. In germline, CDR1 is MNHEY, CDR2 SMNVEV (reference sequence). V gave up 3 bases and J gave up 4 bases; unmatched junction bases: 5. The CDR3 sequence is 16 residues long. CDR3 region: CASSFSSGGAPDTQYF. DNA for the CDR3: TGTGCCAGCAGTTTCTCTAGCGGGGGGGCCCCAGATACGCAGTATTTT.

A single count supports this clone. V usage is TRBV30 and J usage is TRBJ2-7; 14 nucleotides match TRBD2. The J segment lost 4 bases and the V segment lost 8 bases, leaving 7 bases of the junction unmatched. Germline V lookup: CDR1 GTSNPN, CDR2 SVGIG (reference sequence). CDR3 length: 14 amino acids. Here the CDR3 reads CARRLAGGRYEQYF. The CDR3 DNA is TGTGCCCGCAGACTAGCGGGGGGGAGGTACGAGCAGTACTTC.

The chain couples TRBV18 to TRBJ2-7; 7 bases agree with TRBD2. This CDR3 is built from 15 residues. Trimming took 1 base from V and 9 from J; bases not matched to a gene: 12. Germline V gives CDR1 KGHSH, CDR2 LQKENI. In DNA, the CDR3 is TGTGCCAGCTCACCACTGGCGGGGGAATATACGACGCAGTACTTC. Its translation: CASSPLAGEYTTQYF. The entire variable domain, with the rest obtained from reference TRBV18 and TRBJ2-7, is as follows: NAGVMQNPRHLVRRRGQEARLRCSPMKGHSHVYWYRQLPEEGLKFMVYLQKENIIDESGMPKERFSAEFPKEGPSILRIQQVVRGDSAAYFCASSPLAGEYTTQYFGPGTRLTVT.

The chain uses TRBV28 and TRBJ1-6; the D gene is possibly TRBD1 (6 bases). V shed 2 bases and J shed 1 base, with 12 bases lying between them. Germline CDR1 and CDR2: MDHEN and SYDVKM. This CDR3 has 17 amino acids. CDR3 protein: CASSLGATGSYNSPLHF. For the CDR3, the DNA is TGTGCCAGCAGTTTAGGAGCCACAGGGTCCTATAATTCACCCCTCCACTTT.

The V and J genes are TRBV7-9 and TRBJ1-1; a possible D gene is TRBD1 (5 bases). The V end lost 6 bases, the J end lost 4 bases, and 9 bases lay between the germline ends. This CDR3 has 12 amino acids. The germline V gene encodes CDR1 SEHNR and CDR2 FQNEAQ (reference sequence). CDR3 DNA sequence: TGTGCCAGCAGTTCTCAGGGCACTGAAGCTTTCTTT. Protein sequence: CASSSQGTEAFF.

The chain combines TRBV4-1 with TRBJ2-7, with a possible D match to TRBD2 (5 bases). The germline V and J ends were trimmed by 3 bases and 5 bases, with 11 bases remaining between them. Germline V gives CDR1 MGHRA, CDR2 YSYEKL. The CDR3 has 13 residues. CDR3 region: CASSHVPGNEQYF. The CDR3 coding sequence is TGCGCCAGCAGCCATGTACCGGGGAACGAGCAGTACTTC.

V is TRBV7-8 and J is TRBJ1-1; 7 bases are a match to TRBD1. V was clipped by 5 bases and J by 5 bases; unmatched bases: 8. The CDR3 runs to 14 residues. The germline CDR1 and CDR2 sequences are SGHVS and FQNEAQ. The CDR3 nucleotides read TGTGCCAGCAGCCTGAGGGGGCGCGGAACTGAAGCTTTCTTT. Protein: CASSLRGRGTEAFF.

V gene TRBV19 combines with J gene TRBJ2-1; D unresolved. The CDR3 length is 16 residues. V was trimmed by 1 base and J by 2 bases, leaving 12 bases between them. Germline assignment: CDR1 LNHDA and CDR2 SQIVND (reference sequence). The CDR3 DNA reads TGTGCCAGTAGTATAGGGTGGGTAGCTCCCTACAATGAGCAGTTCTTC. Translated, it gives CASSIGWVAPYNEQFF.